Listed here are 17 T cell receptor beta chains from one sample, sequenced in a study of T cells in Graves' hyperthyroidism and ophthalmopathy. Amplified regions were TCR beta CDR3 sequences from RNA transcripts. The primer set for the first-round RT-PCR of the TCR CDR3 was HTBI. Each CDR3 protein gets one entry after TCRdb re-called the multiplex PCR reads with MiXCR. Counted here are about 380,000 distinct CDR3 sequences, under 20% occurring once; the ten biggest clones make up 35% to 50%. Specimen: blood. These TCRs come from a man aged 18 to 35 with Graves' ophthalmopathy.

As regards this clonotype: Since a much larger clone is just one base distant, this may be a read error. The chain joins TRBV7-3 to TRBJ2-5, with a tentative D call TRBD2 (5 bases). This CDR3 spans 12 amino acids. Germline CDR1 reads SGHTA; CDR2 reads FQGTGA. V was pared by 7 bases and J by 5 bases, with 11 bases between. CDR3 loop: CASNQDWETQYF. For the CDR3, the DNA is TGTGCCAGCAACCAGGACTGGGAGACCCAGTACTTC.

This clonotype was observed many times. The chain combines TRBV3-1 with TRBJ1-5; D remains ambiguous. CDR3 length equals 13 residues. Trimming cost V 3 bases and J 6 bases, with 9 bases left between them. Per germline, CDR1 LGHDT and CDR2 YNNKEL (reference sequence). CDR3 coding DNA: TGTGCCAGCAGCCAGGACTATCGTCAGCCCCAGCATTTT. Translating it yields CASSQDYRQPQHF.

This clonotype was seen repeatedly, ten times or more. CDR3 in amino acids: CASSLAEGGSTDTQYF. The CDR3 DNA reads as TGCGCCAGCAGCTTGGCGGAGGGGGGGAGCACAGATACGCAGTATTTT. This chain joins TRBV5-1 and TRBJ2-3; maybe TRBD2 (7 bases). The V gene's germline CDR1 is SGHRS and CDR2 YFSETQ. V lost 0 bases, J lost 0 bases, and 11 bases lay in between. The CDR3 is made up of 16 amino acids.

This clonotype has at least ten counts. This chain links TRBV25-1 with TRBJ1-5; possibly TRBD1 for D (6 bases). This CDR3 contains 13 residues. Trimming took off 4 bases at V and 6 bases at J, with 10 bases between the two ends. Germline V gives CDR1 MGHDK, CDR2 SYGVNS. Here the CDR3 DNA reads TGTGCCAGCAGTGCGGGGGCAAGTCAGCCCCAGCATTTT. It specifies CASSAGASQPQHF.

The chain couples TRBV27 to TRBJ2-2, with D possibly matching TRBD1 (7 bases). This CDR3 is 16 amino acids long. Trimming cost V 4 bases and J 4 bases, with 16 bases left between them. Germline assignment: CDR1 MNHEY and CDR2 SMNVEV (reference sequence). The CDR3, as DNA: TGTGCCAGCAGTTATCCAGGGGGGACAACCACCGGGGAGCTGTTTTTT. It is translated as CASSYPGGTTTGELFF.

This clonotype was seen many times. The genes are TRBV12-3 or TRBV12-4 and TRBJ1-1; a weak D match, TRBD1 (6 bases). Between the trimmed V and J ends, which lost 1 base and 2 bases, there was a span of 11 bases. The CDR3 has 15 amino acids. CDR3 nucleotides: TGTGCCAGCAGTTTAGTTAAGGGGGGTAACACTGAAGCTTTCTTT. Translation gives CASSLVKGGNTEAFF.

This clonotype was counted a few times. The chain combines TRBV24-1 with TRBJ2-7; tentatively, D is TRBD1 or TRBD2 (5 bases each). The CDR3 spans 14 residues. Germline loops: CDR1 KGHDR, CDR2 SFDVKD. V lost 7 bases and J lost 5, with 17 bases in between. Here the CDR3 reads CATSPGREMDEQYF. The CDR3 DNA sequence: TGTGCCACCAGCCCCGGCAGGGAGATGGACGAGCAGTACTTC.

J is TRBJ2-3 and V is TRBV5-4; D assignment may be TRBD1 or TRBD2 (6 bases each). Germline CDR1 and CDR2: SGHNT and YYREEE (reference sequence). Trimming removed 5 bases at V and 4 bases at J, with 11 bases between. The CDR3 runs 13 residues. CDR3 coding DNA: TGTGCCAGCAGGCAGGGGAGGTCAGATACGCAGTATTTT. It specifies CASRQGRSDTQYF. The complete variable domain, with remaining parts taken from reference TRBV5-4 and TRBJ2-3, reads ETGVTQSPTHLIKTRGQQVTLRCSSQSGHNTVSWYQQALGQGPQFIFQYYREEENGRGNFPPRFSGLQFPNYSSELNVNALELDDSALYLCASRQGRSDTQYFGPGTRLTVL.

This clonotype was counted ten times or more. This rearrangement joins TRBV27 to TRBJ1-1, with D perhaps matching TRBD1 (5 bases). V lost 0 bases to trimming and J lost 0 bases, with 14 bases between them. The germline CDR1 and CDR2 sequences are MNHEY and SMNVEV (reference sequence). The CDR3 has 17 residues. CDR3 nucleotides: TGTGCCAGCAGTTTATCGGGGGACCGGGAGGTGAACACTGAAGCTTTCTTT. Translated: CASSLSGDREVNTEAFF.

In its sample, this clonotype was seen a few times. The chain combines TRBV29-1 with TRBJ1-1, with 7 bases that match TRBD1. Germline CDR1 reads SQVTM; CDR2 reads ANQGSEA. The length of the CDR3 is 13 residues. With V trimmed by 4 bases and J by 0 bases, 2 bases remained unmatched. The CDR3 DNA reads TGCAGCGTTGCCGGGACAGTGAACACTGAAGCTTTCTTT. Protein sequence: CSVAGTVNTEAFF.

This clonotype has only a few counts. The rearrangement joins TRBV6-1 to TRBJ2-7; D remains unclear. V lost 7 bases, J lost 5 bases, and 9 bases lay in between. Per germline, CDR1 MNHNS and CDR2 SASEGT. The CDR3 has 11 amino acids. CDR3 sequence: CASTQTDEQYF. CDR3 DNA sequence: TGTGCCAGCACCCAGACGGACGAGCAGTACTTC.

The chain has TRBV14 and TRBJ2-7; 7 bases map to TRBD2. The CDR3 has 18 amino acids. Germline V gene sequence: CDR1 SGHDN, CDR2 FVKESK. With V trimmed by 1 base and J by 3 bases, 15 bases remained unmatched. CDR3 sequence: CASSQGSAWGGGFYEQYF. In DNA form, the CDR3 reads TGTGCCAGCAGCCAAGGATCCGCCTGGGGCGGGGGTTTCTACGAGCAGTACTTC.

This clonotype appeared a few times. The chain combines TRBV5-1 with TRBJ2-4; TRBD2 might be the D (6 bases). The CDR3 is 14 residues long. Germline lookup yields CDR1 SGHRS and CDR2 YFSETQ. V was cut by 4 bases and J by 9 bases, with 17 bases left in between. The CDR3 bases are TGCGCCAGCAGCCCACCCGGGACTCAGGGCATTCAGTACTTC. It encodes CASSPPGTQGIQYF.

This clonotype has a count of ten or more. The chain couples TRBV12-3 or TRBV12-4 to TRBJ2-2, with D tentatively TRBD1 (6 bases). There are 15 residues in the CDR3. V was clipped by 7 bases and J by 4 bases, with 16 bases between them. The DNA of the CDR3 is TGTGCCAGCACTCCTAGGCAGGGGTCCACCGGGGAGCTGTTTTTT. Its translation is CASTPRQGSTGELFF.

On this clonotype: This may come from a read error, since a much larger clone is one base off. The chain carries TRBV6-1 and TRBJ2-7; the match to TRBD1 covers 10 bases. V trimming: 6 bases; J trimming: 5 bases; junction bases outside the gene matches: 10. Germline V gives CDR1 MNHNS, CDR2 SASEGT. This CDR3 has 15 amino acids. CDR3 sequence: CASSRRDRGQDEQYF. The CDR3 nucleotides read TGTGCCAGCAGCCGACGAGACAGGGGGCAAGACGAGCAGTACTTC.

This clonotype appeared many times. This chain uses TRBV2 with TRBJ1-1; TRBD1 matches at 7 bases. J was trimmed by 5 bases and V by 9 bases; bases with no gene match: 6. The CDR3 runs 12 residues. The germline CDR1 and CDR2 sequences are SNHLY and FYNNEI. In nucleotides, the CDR3 is TGTGCCAGGGGAACAGGGGAGACTGAAGCTTTCTTT. Residues: CARGTGETEAFF.

This clonotype has at least ten counts. J is TRBJ1-2 and V is TRBV24-1; D unclear. Germline V gene sequence: CDR1 KGHDR, CDR2 SFDVKD. The CDR3 is 15 amino acids. Between the trimmed V and J ends, which lost 0 bases and 8 bases, there was a span of 15 bases. The chain's CDR3 is CATSDLGSPVAGYTF. The DNA for the CDR3 is TGTGCCACCAGTGATTTGGGCAGTCCGGTTGCGGGCTACACCTTC.